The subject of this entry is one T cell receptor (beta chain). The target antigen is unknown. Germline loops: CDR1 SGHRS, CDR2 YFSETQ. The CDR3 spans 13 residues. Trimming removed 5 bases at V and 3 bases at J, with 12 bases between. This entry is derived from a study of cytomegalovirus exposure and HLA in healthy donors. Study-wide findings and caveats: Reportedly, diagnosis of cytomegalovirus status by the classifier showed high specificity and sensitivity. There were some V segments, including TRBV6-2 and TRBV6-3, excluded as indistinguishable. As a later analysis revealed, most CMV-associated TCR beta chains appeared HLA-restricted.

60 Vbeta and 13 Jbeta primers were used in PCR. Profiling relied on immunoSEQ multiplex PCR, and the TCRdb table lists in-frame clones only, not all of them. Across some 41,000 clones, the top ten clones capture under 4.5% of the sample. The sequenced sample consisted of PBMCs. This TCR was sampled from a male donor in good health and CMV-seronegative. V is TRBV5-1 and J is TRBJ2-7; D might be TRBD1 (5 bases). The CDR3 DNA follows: TGCGCCAGCAGTGTAGGACACGGCTACGAGCAGTACTTC. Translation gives CASSVGHGYEQYF. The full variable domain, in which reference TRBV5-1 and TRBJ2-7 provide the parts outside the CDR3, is KAGVTQTPRYLIKTRGQQVTLSCSPISGHRSVSWYQQTPGQGLQFLFEYFSETQRNKGNFPGRFSGRQFSNSRSEMNVSTLELGDSALYLCASSVGHGYEQYFGPGTRLTVT.